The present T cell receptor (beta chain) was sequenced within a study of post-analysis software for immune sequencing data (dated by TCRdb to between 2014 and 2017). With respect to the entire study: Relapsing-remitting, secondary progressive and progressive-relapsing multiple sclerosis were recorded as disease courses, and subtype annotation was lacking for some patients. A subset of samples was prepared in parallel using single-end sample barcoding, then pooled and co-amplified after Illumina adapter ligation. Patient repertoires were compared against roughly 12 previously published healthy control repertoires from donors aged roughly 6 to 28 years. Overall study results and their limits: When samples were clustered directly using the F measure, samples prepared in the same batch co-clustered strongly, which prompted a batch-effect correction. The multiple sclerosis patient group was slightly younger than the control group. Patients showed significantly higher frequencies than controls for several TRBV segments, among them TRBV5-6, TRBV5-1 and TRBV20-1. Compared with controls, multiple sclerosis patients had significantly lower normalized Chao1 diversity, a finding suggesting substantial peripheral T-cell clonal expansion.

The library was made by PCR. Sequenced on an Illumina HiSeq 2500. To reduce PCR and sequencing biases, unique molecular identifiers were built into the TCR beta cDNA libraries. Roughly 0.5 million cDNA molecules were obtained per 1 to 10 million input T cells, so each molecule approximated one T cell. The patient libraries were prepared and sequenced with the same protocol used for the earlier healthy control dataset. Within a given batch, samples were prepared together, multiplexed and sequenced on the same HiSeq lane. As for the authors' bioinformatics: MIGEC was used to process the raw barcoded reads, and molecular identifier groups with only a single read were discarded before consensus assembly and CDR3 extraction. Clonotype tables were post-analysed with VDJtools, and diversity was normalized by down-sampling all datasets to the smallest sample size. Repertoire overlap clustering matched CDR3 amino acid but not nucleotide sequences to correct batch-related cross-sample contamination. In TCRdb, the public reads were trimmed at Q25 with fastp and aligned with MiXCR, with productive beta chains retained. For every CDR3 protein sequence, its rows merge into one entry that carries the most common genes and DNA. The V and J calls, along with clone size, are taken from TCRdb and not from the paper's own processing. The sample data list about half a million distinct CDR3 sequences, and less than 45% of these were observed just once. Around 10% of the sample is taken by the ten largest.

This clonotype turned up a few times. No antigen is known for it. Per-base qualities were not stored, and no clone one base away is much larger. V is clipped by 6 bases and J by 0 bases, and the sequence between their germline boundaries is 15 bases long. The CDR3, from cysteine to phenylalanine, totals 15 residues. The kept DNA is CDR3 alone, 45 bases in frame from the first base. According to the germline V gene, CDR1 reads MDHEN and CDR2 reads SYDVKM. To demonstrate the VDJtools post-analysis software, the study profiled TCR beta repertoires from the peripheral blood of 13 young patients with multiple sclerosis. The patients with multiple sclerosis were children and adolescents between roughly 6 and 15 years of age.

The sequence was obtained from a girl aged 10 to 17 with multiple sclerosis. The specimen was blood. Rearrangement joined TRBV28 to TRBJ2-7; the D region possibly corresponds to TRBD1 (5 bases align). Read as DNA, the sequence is TGTGCCAGCAGCCGCAGGACAAGAGTCTCCTACGAGCAGTACTTC. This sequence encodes CASSRRTRVSYEQYF.